This T cell receptor beta chain is from a study of blood T cell repertoires in COVID-19. Germline CDR1 and CDR2: SQVTM and ANQGSEA. The CDR3 contains 14 residues. The V end lost 5 bases, the J end lost 0 bases, and 13 bases lay between the germline ends. Clones were read by immunoSEQ multiplex PCR, and TCRdb kept only the in-frame ones, dropping some. The sample comprises some 130,000 clones, more than 75% of which are singletons, and around 3.7% rests with the top ten. In this sample, this clone turned up a few times. The sequence was collected from a man aged 50 to 60 with active COVID-19. The sample consisted of peripheral blood. This chain uses TRBV29-1 with TRBJ1-1; D is perhaps TRBD1 (5 bases). This CDR3 reads CSVPKEGMNTEAFF. Written as DNA, the CDR3 is TGCAGCGTTCCTAAGGAGGGGATGAACACTGAAGCTTTCTTT.